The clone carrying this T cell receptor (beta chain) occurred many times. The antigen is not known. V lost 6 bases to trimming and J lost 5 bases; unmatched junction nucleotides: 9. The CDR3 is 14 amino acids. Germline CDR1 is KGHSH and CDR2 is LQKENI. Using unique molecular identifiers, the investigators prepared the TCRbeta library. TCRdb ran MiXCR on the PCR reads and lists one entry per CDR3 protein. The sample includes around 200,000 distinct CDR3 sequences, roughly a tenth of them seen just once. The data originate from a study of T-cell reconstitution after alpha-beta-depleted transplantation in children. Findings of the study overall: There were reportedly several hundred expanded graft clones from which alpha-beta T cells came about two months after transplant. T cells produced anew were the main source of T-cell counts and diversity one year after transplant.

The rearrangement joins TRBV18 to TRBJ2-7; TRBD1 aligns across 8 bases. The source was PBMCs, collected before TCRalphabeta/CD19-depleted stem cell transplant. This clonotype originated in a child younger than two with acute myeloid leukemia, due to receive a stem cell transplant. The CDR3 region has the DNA TGTGCCAGCTCGGCCGGACAGGGAATGGACGAGCAGTACTTC. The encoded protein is CASSAGQGMDEQYF.